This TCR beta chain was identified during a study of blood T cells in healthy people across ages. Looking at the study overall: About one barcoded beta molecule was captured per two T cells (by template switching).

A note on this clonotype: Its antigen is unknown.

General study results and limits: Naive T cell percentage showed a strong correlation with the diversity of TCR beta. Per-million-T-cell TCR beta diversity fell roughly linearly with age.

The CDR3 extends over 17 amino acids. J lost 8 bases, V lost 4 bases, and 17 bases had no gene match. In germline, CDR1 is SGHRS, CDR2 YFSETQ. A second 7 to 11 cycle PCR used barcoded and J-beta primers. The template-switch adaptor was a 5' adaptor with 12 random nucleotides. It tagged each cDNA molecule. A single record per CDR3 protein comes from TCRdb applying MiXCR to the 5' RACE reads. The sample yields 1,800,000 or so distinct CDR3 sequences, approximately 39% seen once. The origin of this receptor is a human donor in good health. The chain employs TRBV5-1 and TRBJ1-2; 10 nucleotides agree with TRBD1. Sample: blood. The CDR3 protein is CASSHTRDRGVLEGYTF. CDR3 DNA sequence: TGCGCCAGCAGCCACACCCGGGACAGGGGAGTTTTGGAAGGCTACACCTTC.